Shown below are 8 T cell receptor beta chains from a single sample sequenced in a study of T-cell memory formation after mild COVID-19. Each CDR3 protein is one row after TCRdb ran MiXCR on the 5' RACE reads. The data contain around 250,000 distinct CDR3 sequences, around 10% of them singletons. The sample taken for sequencing was PBMCs or a T cell subset sorted from them (not recorded which). The source of these receptors is a man younger than 30 who had mild COVID-19 (a few samples of this study predate the infection). Cell type and time point are not known.

The rearrangement uses TRBV20-1 and TRBJ1-4; 7 nucleotides agree with TRBD1. The CDR3 is 14 residues long. Unmatched junction bases numbered 9, after V lost 7 bases and J lost 4 bases. CDR1 is DFQATT and CDR2 is SNEGSKA in the germline V gene (reference sequence). CDR3 in amino acids: CSGRGQALNEKLFF. The CDR3 bases are TGCAGTGGGCGTGGACAGGCGCTTAATGAAAAACTGTTTTTT.

This clonotype was seen a handful of times. The J gene is TRBJ1-2, the V gene TRBV20-1, with D unclear. The CDR3 loop spans 12 amino acids. Germline CDR1 is DFQATT and CDR2 is SNEGSKA (reference sequence). Trimming left V 3 bases short and J 0 bases short, with 5 bases between. Written as DNA, the CDR3 is TGCAGTGCTAGTACCTCTAACTATGGCTACACCTTC. As protein: CSASTSNYGYTF.

The sample holds a few counts of this clonotype. CDR3 in amino acids: CASSLGQAQLYGYTF. The CDR3 DNA sequence: TGCGCCAGCAGCTTGGGACAGGCCCAACTCTATGGCTACACCTTC. The rearrangement links TRBV5-1 to TRBJ1-2; maybe TRBD1 (6 bases). The CDR3 has 15 amino acids. CDR1 and CDR2 from the germline V gene are SGHRS and YFSETQ. The ends were cut back, 0 bases at V and 4 bases at J, with 13 bases in the middle.

This clonotype occurred many times. The chain has TRBV6-6 and TRBJ2-3; D is undetermined. Germline assignment: CDR1 MNHNY and CDR2 SVGAGI (reference sequence). V lost 0 bases and J 6 bases, leaving 13 bases between the germline ends. CDR3 size: 15 residues. CDR3 coding DNA: TGTGCCAGCAGTTACTCAGGATCCAGACTGGATACGCAGTATTTT. Translation: CASSYSGSRLDTQYF.

This clonotype has more than one count but fewer than ten. This sequence joins TRBV6-6 and TRBJ1-5, with D hard to call. The length of the CDR3 is 13 residues. Germline V gene sequence: CDR1 MNHNY, CDR2 SVGAGI (reference sequence). Trimming shortened V by 7 bases and J by 5 bases, and 12 bases separated the two germline ends. The CDR3 spells CASILTGDQPQHF. The CDR3 nucleotides read TGTGCCAGCATCCTGACCGGGGATCAGCCCCAGCATTTT.

The V and J genes are TRBV10-3 and TRBJ1-2; D is possibly TRBD1 (6 bases). V lost 0 bases and J lost 8, with 19 bases in between. CDR3 length equals 16 residues. CDR1 ENHRY and CDR2 SYGVKD come from the germline V gene. CDR3 sequence (DNA): TGTGCCATCAGTGAGTCGATGGCCAGGGGATCAGAGGGCTACACCTTC. It codes for CAISESMARGSEGYTF.

V is TRBV20-1 and J is TRBJ2-3; TRBD2 matches at 11 bases. The J segment lost 1 base and the V segment lost 4 bases, leaving 10 bases of the junction unmatched. The CDR3 is 17 residues long. Germline values: CDR1 DFQATT, CDR2 SNEGSKA (reference sequence). The CDR3 loop reads CSATTGTSGSRTDTQYF. Written as DNA, the CDR3 is TGCAGTGCTACGACCGGGACTAGCGGTTCCCGCACAGATACGCAGTATTTT.

In its sample, this clonotype was seen a few times. The chain links TRBV3-2 to TRBJ2-7. TRBV3-2 is given as a pseudogene. The CDR3 runs 13 residues. The CDR3 region has the DNA TGTGCCAGCACCCATCTTGGCTCCTACGAGCAGTACTTC. Protein product: CASTHLGSYEQYF.